The 15 T cell receptor beta chains presented below share a single source sample, sequenced in a study of blood T cells in healthy people across ages. Alongside a J-beta primer mix, a sample-barcoded 5' primer served in a second PCR lasting about 7 to 11 cycles. TCRdb called the 5' RACE reads again in MiXCR, with one record for every CDR3 protein. Here the sample spans about 1,800,000 distinct CDR3 sequences, roughly 30% being singletons. Specimen: blood. All receptors come from a woman in her twenties or thirties in good health.

This clonotype appeared many times. The chain couples TRBV30 to TRBJ2-7; perhaps TRBD2 as D (6 bases). Germline CDR1 is GTSNPN and CDR2 is SVGIG (reference sequence). The CDR3 covers 12 residues. V was pared by 2 bases and J by 4 bases, with 9 bases between. The chain's CDR3 is CAWSFGGYEQYF. The CDR3 DNA reads TGTGCCTGGAGTTTTGGAGGGTACGAGCAGTACTTC.

The genes are TRBV7-2 and TRBJ2-1; D might be TRBD2 (6 bases). V gave up 5 bases and J gave up 0 bases, with 20 bases separating them. The germline gives CDR1 SGHTA, CDR2 FQGNSA. This CDR3 comprises 18 residues. CDR3 amino acids: CASSPLPLGGSSYNEQFF. CDR3 sequence (DNA): TGTGCCAGCAGCCCACTTCCCCTGGGGGGTAGCTCCTACAATGAGCAGTTCTTC.

Worth noting for this clonotype: One junction end disagrees with the germline gene, perhaps due to a read error. J is TRBJ1-6 and V is TRBV5-1; 7 bases fit TRBD1. The V gene's germline CDR1 is SGHRS and CDR2 YFSETQ. This CDR3 has 16 amino acids. CDR3 nucleotide sequence: TGCGCCAGCAGCTTGGTCGGGACAGCTGCTAATTCGCCCCTCCACTTT. It encodes CASSLVGTAANSPLHF.

This clonotype was seen a handful of times. This sequence joins TRBV5-1 and TRBJ2-3; 7 bases are a match to TRBD1. The CDR3 runs 16 residues. V lost 6 bases, J lost 1 base, and 11 bases stayed unmatched. Germline V gene lookup returns CDR1 SGHRS and CDR2 YFSETQ. The chain's CDR3 is CASTHLGQSGTDTQYF. CDR3 in DNA: TGCGCCAGCACCCACCTGGGACAGTCGGGCACAGATACGCAGTATTTT.

The rearrangement joins TRBV20-1 to TRBJ2-1; perhaps TRBD2 as D (6 bases). Germline CDR1 and CDR2: DFQATT and SNEGSKA (reference sequence). V lost 7 bases, J lost 6 bases, and 16 bases lay in between. This CDR3 spans 13 amino acids. The CDR3 reads CSGYGREGNEQFF. The CDR3 DNA sequence: TGCAGTGGGTACGGGAGAGAAGGCAATGAGCAGTTCTTC.

As concerns this clonotype: One end of the junction varies from germline; a read error may be responsible. The CDR3 DNA is TGTGCCGGCAGCGGACGGGACACCGCCTACGAGCAGTACTTC. Translation: CAGSGRDTAYEQYF. The rearrangement joins TRBV9 to TRBJ2-7; D might be TRBD1 (6 bases). The CDR3 is 14 residues long. Germline CDR1 SGDLS, CDR2 YYNGEE.

There are a few counts of this clonotype. The chain has TRBV29-1 and TRBJ2-7; no clear D gene. The J call may be incorrect, as the DNA end agrees better with TRBJ2-5. This CDR3 is built from 11 residues. Germline-derived CDR1 and CDR2 are SQVTM and ANQGSEA. The CDR3 DNA follows: TGCAGCGCGTCGGCAGTTGAGACCCAGTACTTC. Translating it yields CSASAVETQYF.

In this sample, this clonotype turned up many times. The chain combines TRBV20-1 with TRBJ2-5; 8 nucleotides align to TRBD2. The CDR3 is 15 amino acids. Germline V lookup: CDR1 DFQATT, CDR2 SNEGSKA (reference sequence). With 6 bases clipped from V and 1 base from J, the junction kept 10 bases outside the gene matches. The CDR3 bases are TGCAGTGCAAACTGGCGGGGGGCCATCCAAGAGACCCAGTACTTC. Its translation is CSANWRGAIQETQYF.

The table lists this clonotype with a few counts. The genes are TRBV10-2 and TRBJ1-2; D gene uncertain. Trimming cost V 3 bases and J 8 bases, with 13 bases left between them. In germline, CDR1 is WSHSY, CDR2 SAAADI. CDR3 length: 13 amino acids. CDR3 residues: CASSDHGLRGYTF. The CDR3 region has the DNA TGCGCCAGCAGTGACCACGGGCTTCGAGGCTACACCTTC.

This clonotype was seen more than once but under ten times. The CDR3 DNA reads TGCGCCAGCAGGCCGGCGACTTCAGGGACCCAGTACTTC. Its translation is CASRPATSGTQYF. This chain joins TRBV5-1 and TRBJ2-4, with D hard to call. The J call may be faulty, since TRBJ2-5 better matches the DNA end. Per germline, CDR1 SGHRS and CDR2 YFSETQ. The CDR3 is made up of 13 amino acids.

This clonotype has just a few counts. V is TRBV4-1 and J is TRBJ2-5; D unclear. Germline V lookup: CDR1 MGHRA, CDR2 YSYEKL. The V and J ends lost 0 bases and 2 bases respectively, with 7 bases between them. This CDR3 has 14 amino acids. CDR3 nucleotides: TGCGCCAGCAGCCAAGATACCGCTCAAGAGACCCAGTACTTC. It yields the protein CASSQDTAQETQYF.

CDR3 nucleotide sequence: TGTGCCAGCAGCTCTTACAGGGGGCGACTGATTGGCTACACCTTC. Translation: CASSSYRGRLIGYTF. The chain joins TRBV5-6 to TRBJ1-2; 9 bases are shared with TRBD1. Losses at the gene ends were 3 bases for V and 7 bases for J; bases not matched to a gene: 10. This CDR3 has 15 residues. Germline CDR1 SGHDT, CDR2 YYEEEE.

This clonotype was found many times. This chain joins TRBV20-1 and TRBJ2-7; D uncertain. CDR3 length equals 13 residues. Trimming stripped 3 bases from V and 4 bases from J, with 13 bases between. Germline CDR1 reads DFQATT; CDR2 reads SNEGSKA (reference sequence). The CDR3 coding sequence is TGCAGTGCTAGCCTAGGGTTTGGATACGAGCAGTACTTC. Translating it yields CSASLGFGYEQYF.

In its sample, this clonotype was seen many times. This chain links TRBV4-2 with TRBJ2-7; no clear D. Germline V gives CDR1 LGHNA, CDR2 YNFKEQ. V lost 0 bases to trimming and J lost 5 bases, with 11 bases between them. The CDR3 spans 14 residues. DNA for the CDR3: TGTGCCAGCAGCCAAGATTACGGCGGTGACGAGCAGTACTTC. This encodes CASSQDYGGDEQYF.

This clonotype was found many times. V and J are TRBV5-1 and TRBJ2-7; tentative D call: TRBD1 (6 bases). V was trimmed by 4 bases and J by 0 bases, leaving 17 bases between them. There are 16 residues in the CDR3. Germline CDR1 SGHRS, CDR2 YFSETQ. Written as DNA, the CDR3 is TGCGCCAGCAGCCCTACGACAGGACCGAGCTCCTACGAGCAGTACTTC. It codes for CASSPTTGPSSYEQYF.